The subject of this entry is one T cell receptor (beta chain). In this sample, this clone turned up a few times. Its specific antigen is unknown. No per-base quality is available; no much larger clone lies one base away. V was cut back by 1 base and J by 14 bases, leaving a gap of 18 bases between them. The CDR3, from cysteine to phenylalanine, totals 15 residues. Solely the CDR3 DNA is kept, with 45 bases framed from the first base. The germline V gene gives CDR1 as LGHNA and CDR2 as YSLEER. The sample's time point, from its label and the paper: baseline before first vaccination. Samples from vaccinated people were obtained from the UK trials COV001 and COV002, which included a single-blind randomized controlled phase 2/3 trial of AZD1222 (ChAdOx1 nCoV-19) in healthy adults. For TCRbeta chain sequencing, PBMC samples were collected from trial participants at day 0 and at day 28 after the second dose.

This sample is drawn from a study of T cell responses to AZD1222 COVID-19 vaccine (dated by TCRdb to the early 2020s). Broadly, across the study: AZD1222 recipients with second doses at about 4 weeks or about 12 weeks were pooled, because spike-specific TCR depth and breadth did not differ between schedules. Trial participants were enrolled into age subgroups of 18-55, 56-69 and 70-plus years, which contained 148, 28 and 57 TCR-sequenced participants, respectively. TCR sequencing covered about 230 trial participants: 200 to 220 given two doses of AZD1222 and approximately 25 given two doses of MenACWY control vaccine. General conclusions and limits of the study: The vaccine-associated CD4 TCRs covered the entire spike protein, and the dominant responses fell in regions 160-218 and 743-854. Reportedly, close to half of the unique spike-specific TCRs recognized epitopes lying outside the regions that are mutated in the B.1.351 and B.1.1.7 variants. After two AZD1222 doses, spike-specific TCR breadth and depth were significantly higher than at day 0 and than in MenACWY recipients. Conclusions about previously exposed vaccinees are limited because only six or seven AZD1222 recipients were SARS-CoV-2 seropositive at baseline. Because no day 14 peak-response samples were available, the repertoires could be characterized only after the peak T cell response. Most participants were white British and females outnumbered males, and the authors suggested that clonal diversity may have been underestimated. The 56-69-year group was small, and its depth increase did not reach significance, likely because of low power.

The CDR3 regions of human TCRbeta chains were analyzed by immunosequencing. The original pipeline was this. TCRs in the repertoires were compared against a reference library of SARS-CoV-2-specific TCRs that had been generated with the MIRA antigen-specificity platform. Breadth was defined as the fraction of unique TCRs that were SARS-CoV-2-associated. Depth was defined as the fraction of total T cells that were SARS-CoV-2-associated. Using the MIRA data, each spike-specific TCR was assigned both to the spike region to which the TCR was reactive and to a CD4 or CD8 class. Log10-transformed breadth and depth values were compared by one-way ANOVA with Sidak's multiple comparisons tests. The table comes from immuneACCESS by way of TCRdb, which keeps in-frame sequences with V and J called. Part of the clones is missing from these tables; in studies checked, under half for an unresolved V gene and the rest for unknown reasons. V, J and clone size were drawn from that table, and D and trimming were deduced from the DNA. The sample includes approximately 100,000 clones, with around nine tenths observed a single time. The ten largest clones represent over 7.5% of the sample.

This receptor was identified in an adult in good health. Here the chain combines TRBV4-3 and TRBJ1-6; no confident D gene assignment can be made. The sequenced sample was peripheral blood, obtained on day 0 of AZD1222 vaccination. The nucleotide sequence reads TGCGCCAGCAGCCAAGTCTTTGGCGGGCCAGGAGCCCTCCACTTT. Its translation reads: CASSQVFGGPGALHF.